This T cell receptor (beta chain) is drawn from a study of response to subunit inactivated influenza vaccine. TCRdb re-analysed the RT-PCR reads in MiXCR, keeping a single row per CDR3 protein. The sample yields about 540,000 distinct CDR3 sequences, roughly 25% seen once. The sample holds a few counts of this clonotype. The sample was also reused in another study, on T cells expressing NK-cell markers. That study adds: UMIs accompanied the 5'RACE template switching by which TCR beta cDNA was made.

The clonotype originates from a man in his fifties or sixties who received an inactivated influenza vaccine. Specimen: CD4+ T cells sorted from PBMCs, collected 11 to 12 days after vaccination.

The DNA for the CDR3 is TGCGCCAGCAGCCAAGACAGGGGGCGAGGGTATGGCTACACCTTC. Amino acid sequence: CASSQDRGRGYGYTF. The V call is TRBV4-1, the J call TRBJ1-2; TRBD1 matches at 8 bases. Germline lookup yields CDR1 MGHRA and CDR2 YSYEKL. The V and J ends lost 0 bases and 5 bases, in that order; junction bases with no gene match: 5. There are 15 residues in the CDR3.